The clone carrying this T cell receptor beta chain appeared once. The data stem from a study of blood T cell repertoires in COVID-19. Germline V gene data show CDR1 as SGDLS and CDR2 as YYNGEE. The CDR3 has 14 residues. V was clipped by 0 bases and J by 4 bases; unmatched bases: 3. Participants' own reports of clinical history determined their cohort assignment. Symptom resolution, clearance, or two negative PCRs marked the recovered donors of Cohort 3. In the source study's methods: Estimation of nucleated cell counts was performed using reference gene primer amplification. Profiling relied on immunoSEQ multiplex PCR, and the TCRdb table lists in-frame clones only, not all of them. V, J and clone size reflect that table, while D and trimming were determined from the DNA. The data show 500,000 or so clones, with about nine tenths seen just once and under 0.85% held by the top ten.

The origin of this receptor is a young woman who had recovered from COVID-19. The sequencing sample was made of PBMCs or T cells enriched from blood (not recorded which). The chain uses TRBV9 and TRBJ1-1; 7 nucleotides line up with TRBD1. The CDR3: CASSVGPGGTEAFF. In DNA form, the CDR3 reads TGTGCCAGCAGCGTAGGGCCAGGGGGCACTGAAGCTTTCTTT. The full variable domain, completed using reference TRBV9 and TRBJ1-1, is DSGVTQTPKHLITATGQRVTLRCSPRSGDLSVYWYQQSLDQGLQFLIQYYNGEERAKGNILERFSAQQFPDLHSELNLSSLELGDSALYFCASSVGPGGTEAFFGQGTRLTVV.